The 18 T cell receptor beta chains below were found in one sample sequenced in a study of T cell repertoires in breast cancer. An expanded emulsion RT-PCR with primers for all TCR V genes paired CD8+ T cell chains. Blocking oligonucleotides added to a second nested PCR suppressed unpaired genes. A single record per CDR3 protein comes from TCRdb applying MiXCR to the emulsion pairing reads. The sample has about 40,000 distinct CDR3 sequences; about 48% are singletons. Material for sequencing was CD8+ T cells. All receptors derive from a pool of human donors with breast cancer or a healthy control (not recorded which).

This chain links TRBV3-1 with TRBJ2-3, with 9 bases that match TRBD2. The germline gives CDR1 LGHDT, CDR2 YNNKEL (reference sequence). V shed 7 bases and J 4 bases; nucleotides not matched to a gene: 9. The CDR3 extends over 15 amino acids. The CDR3 DNA sequence: TGTGCCAGCACCTCCCGGGGACTAGCAGCAGATACGCAGTATTTT. It specifies CASTSRGLAADTQYF.

This clonotype was seen ten or more times. In nucleotides, the CDR3 is TGTGCCAGCAATCGGTTAGGGCCGACAGCGGTTCGATTCTTC. Protein: CASNRLGPTAVRFF. The chain links TRBV6-1 to TRBJ2-1; D is possibly TRBD1 or TRBD2 (5 bases each). V was trimmed by 7 bases and J by 16 bases, leaving 26 bases between them. The CDR3 has 14 residues. The V gene's germline CDR1 is MNHNS and CDR2 SASEGT.

The chain has TRBV19 and TRBJ1-2; D gene ambiguous. The CDR3 extends over 14 amino acids. CDR1 and CDR2 (germline): LNHDA, SQIVND (reference sequence). Trimming left V 4 bases short and J 4 bases short, with 13 bases between. The CDR3: CASSKDSRFYGYTF. The CDR3 DNA is TGTGCCAGTAGTAAGGACTCTCGATTCTATGGCTACACCTTC.

At least ten counts were recorded for this clonotype. The J gene is TRBJ2-1, the V gene TRBV6-1; D call uncertain. CDR1 is MNHNS and CDR2 is SASEGT in the germline V gene. This CDR3 spans 14 amino acids. Trimming took off 5 bases at V and 0 bases at J, with 8 bases between the two ends. The CDR3 protein is CASSLGLSYNEQFF. CDR3 nucleotide sequence: TGTGCCAGCAGTTTGGGCCTCTCCTACAATGAGCAGTTCTTC.

This chain joins TRBV10-3 and TRBJ1-1; the match to TRBD1 covers 9 bases. The CDR3 has 13 amino acids. Trimming cost V 8 bases and J 1 base; bases outside gene matches: 2. Germline values: CDR1 ENHRY, CDR2 SYGVKD. The CDR3 reads CAIGDRANTEAFF. CDR3 DNA sequence: TGTGCCATCGGGGACAGGGCGAACACTGAAGCTTTCTTT.

The J gene is TRBJ1-5, the V gene TRBV6-2 or TRBV6-3; perhaps TRBD1 as D (6 bases). Trimming removed 4 bases at V and 4 bases at J, with 11 bases between. CDR3 size: 14 residues. Germline V gene sequence: CDR1 MNHEY, CDR2 SVGEGT. The CDR3 here is CASSSRTANQPQHF. The CDR3 DNA sequence: TGTGCCAGCAGTTCGCGGACAGCAAATCAGCCCCAGCATTTT.

The V and J genes are TRBV7-2 and TRBJ2-7; D not certain. Germline CDR1 and CDR2: SGHTA and FQGNSA. The CDR3 runs to 12 residues. Trimming shortened V by 5 bases and J by 2 bases, and 7 bases separated the two germline ends. In DNA, the CDR3 is TGTGCCAGCAGCGTCACTCCCTACGAGCAGTACTTC. Translating gives CASSVTPYEQYF.

This clonotype was counted once. The chain links TRBV5-4 to TRBJ1-1; tentative D call: TRBD1 (5 bases). Trimming left V 3 bases short and J 0 bases short, with 9 bases between. The CDR3 has 14 amino acids. Germline V gene lookup returns CDR1 SGHNT and CDR2 YYREEE (reference sequence). The CDR3 protein is CASSSRDLNTEAFF. DNA of the CDR3: TGTGCCAGCAGCTCGCGGGACTTGAACACTGAAGCTTTCTTT.

This clonotype has a single count. This may stem from a read error, because a much larger clone lies one nucleotide away. The conserved phenylalanine or tryptophan is not found at the CDR3 terminus, so this likely reflects a read error. The chain uses TRBV15 and TRBJ1-1, with D possibly matching TRBD1 (5 bases). This CDR3 contains 15 residues. Germline values: CDR1 LNHNV, CDR2 YYDKDF (reference sequence). V lost 0 bases to trimming and J lost 3 bases, with 11 bases between them. The CDR3 is CATSRDIGGDTEAFL. Written as DNA, the CDR3 is TGTGCCACCAGCAGAGATATCGGGGGGGACACTGAAGCTTTCCTT.

Comment on this clonotype: No conserved phenylalanine or tryptophan is present at the end of the CDR3, so a read error is the likely explanation. This sequence joins TRBV20-1 and TRBJ1-1; D remains ambiguous. This CDR3 contains 12 residues. Trimming removed 5 bases from V and 5 bases from J, with 12 bases in between. From germline, CDR1 is DFQATT and CDR2 SNEGSKA (reference sequence). The CDR3 DNA follows: TGCAGTGCTCGGCCTCTCGGGACTGAAGCTTTCCTT. It specifies CSARPLGTEAFL.

In this sample, this clonotype turned up a few times. The V and J genes are TRBV6-5 and TRBJ1-2; 7 bases match TRBD1. J gave up 6 bases and V 2 bases, and 6 bases lay outside the gene matches. This CDR3 has 14 amino acids. Germline values: CDR1 MNHEY, CDR2 SVGAGI. This CDR3 reads CASSYVIGGDGYTF. CDR3 DNA: TGTGCCAGCAGTTACGTCATAGGGGGCGATGGCTACACCTTC.

The CDR3, as DNA: TGTGCCAGCAGCCCTGACGGTCGGTATTCACCCCTCCACTTT. Translated, it gives CASSPDGRYSPLHF. This rearrangement joins TRBV27 to TRBJ1-6; no definite D call. CDR1 is MNHEY and CDR2 is SMNVEV in the germline V gene (reference sequence). V lost 6 bases and J 8 bases, leaving 14 bases between the germline ends. CDR3 size: 14 residues.

The chain carries TRBV3-1 and TRBJ2-3; possible D gene TRBD2, 6 bases. The CDR3 sequence is 15 residues long. Germline-derived CDR1 and CDR2 are LGHDT and YNNKEL (reference sequence). The V end lost 5 bases, the J end lost 1 base, and 13 bases lay between the germline ends. The CDR3 DNA reads as TGTGCCAGCAGCTATTCGGGACTCGGCACAGATACGCAGTATTTT. Its protein product is CASSYSGLGTDTQYF.

The chain links TRBV12-3 or TRBV12-4 to TRBJ1-1; 10 bases line up with TRBD1. This CDR3 spans 14 amino acids. V was clipped by 4 bases and J by 3 bases; unmatched bases: 2. For the CDR3, the DNA is TGTGCCAGCAGTTGGACAGGGGGGGACACTGAAGCTTTCTTT. Its translation is CASSWTGGDTEAFF.

The rearrangement links TRBV20-1 to TRBJ2-1; 7 bases match TRBD2. The germline gives CDR1 DFQATT, CDR2 SNEGSKA (reference sequence). V lost 2 bases to trimming and J lost 5 bases; unmatched junction nucleotides: 12. This CDR3 is built from 16 residues. The CDR3 spells CSARPLTGGRNNEQFF. The CDR3 DNA follows: TGCAGTGCTAGACCCCTCACGGGGGGAAGGAACAATGAGCAGTTCTTC.

Concerning this clonotype itself: A much larger clone lies one base from this, so it may be a read error. The gene calls are TRBV27 and TRBJ2-3; D gene ambiguous. There are 13 residues in the CDR3. Germline CDR1 reads MNHEY; CDR2 reads SMNVEV (reference sequence). CDR3 nucleotides: TGTGCCTGCAGTTTCGGCCCGTCAGATACGCAGTATTTT. It specifies CACSFGPSDTQYF.

The chain uses TRBV11-2 and TRBJ2-7; D may be TRBD2 (6 bases). This CDR3 region has 14 residues. The germline gives CDR1 SGHAT, CDR2 FQNNGV. V gave up 7 bases and J gave up 2 bases, with 15 bases separating them. CDR3 sequence: CASNPPGATYEQYF. The CDR3 nucleotides read TGTGCCAGCAACCCACCGGGAGCGACCTACGAGCAGTACTTC. Drawing the rest from reference TRBV11-2 and TRBJ2-7, the complete variable domain is EAGVAQSPRYKIIEKRQSVAFWCNPISGHATLYWYQQILGQGPKLLIQFQNNGVVDDSQLPKDRFSAERLKGVDSTLKIQPAKLEDSAVYLCASNPPGATYEQYFGPGTRLTVT.

This chain connects TRBV12-5 to TRBJ2-1; D perhaps matches TRBD1 (5 bases). Germline CDR1 and CDR2: LGHNT and FRNRAP. V lost 8 bases to trimming and J lost 3 bases, with 14 bases between them. The CDR3 sequence is 14 residues long. Written as DNA, the CDR3 is TGTGCTAGTACCGAACAGGCCTACTACAATGAGCAGTTCTTC. This sequence encodes CASTEQAYYNEQFF.